This TCR beta chain was identified during a study of cytomegalovirus exposure and HLA in healthy donors (dated by TCRdb to 2016 to 2017). Concerning the study at large: In an earlier analysis of roughly 500 of the donors, 250 to 350 Gb of sequence data and 120 million or so unique TCR beta sequences from roughly 180 million T cells were reported. About 300 gigabases of sequencing data and around 80 million unique TCR sequences made up an early release that covered under 750 HLA-typed donors. The genetic ancestry cluster associated with self-reported Caucasian donors included around 76% of the 398 genotyped donors. The aim of the study was to test whether cataloging public T cell receptors could identify signatures of past pathogen exposure. Using immunosequencing, the study profiled T cell repertoires from about 620 subjects and related those repertoires to cytomegalovirus serostatus. A separate validation cohort of roughly 120 different subjects was used in addition to the roughly 670-subject first cohort. To predict cytomegalovirus infection status, the study brought together high-throughput TCR immunosequencing, statistical association of individual TCRs with disease status, and machine learning. A later analysis re-examined previously published TCR beta repertoires from hundreds of donors and added high-resolution HLA genotyping to investigate patterns of TCR occurrence. In the later analysis, no new phenotypic data were used to find candidate immune exposures; instead, reliance was placed on TCR beta sequences and their occurrence across donors. An earlier analysis of some 500 of the donors applied high-throughput TCR beta sequencing to assess whether each TCR beta V gene segment acted as functional or pseudogenic. Donor age, sex, ethnicity and CMV serostatus were compiled alongside the repertoire data. Genome-wide SNP genotypes for about 60% of the roughly 670 donors were used in a later genetic analysis, which treated that subset as a discovery cohort. All discovery cohort repertoires had been generated using a single sequencing platform. Both class I and class II loci were covered by HLA typing, at four-digit resolution. Typing coverage differed by locus: A, B, C, DRB1 and DQB1 were typed in roughly 620-630 donors, DQA1 in 522, DPA1 in 600 to 610, and DPB1 in 450 to 480. Roughly 5 DR-DQ haplotypes were treated as single units for association and clustering because of strong linkage in the cohort. Among roughly 400 genotyped donors of the cohort, an average of approximately 220,000 unique TCR beta nucleotide sequences was sequenced per donor, of which about 18% were non-productive.

On this clone: Its antigen remains unidentified. Qualities for individual bases were not recorded, and no much larger clone is one base off.

In total, 630 or so healthy bone marrow donors made up the cohort. Cohort members were all nominally healthy when sampled, although unrecorded immune exposures were likely present. The donor was CMV seropositive and belonged to the group of more than 250 seropositive cohort members. Every donor gave a peripheral blood sample, and the peripheral blood mononuclear cells from that sample were used for TCR beta sequencing. The Qiagen DNeasy Blood Extraction Kit was used to extract genomic DNA from the blood cell samples. Points the paper makes about the study in general: In the study, some 160 TCR beta chains were listed as associated with cytomegalovirus. In vitro tests confirmed that a few of the cytomegalovirus-associated TCR beta chains recognize cytomegalovirus antigens. According to a later analysis, parvovirus B19, influenza, CMV and Epstein-Barr virus appeared linked to several top co-occurrence clusters. In a later analysis, TCR association rates were found to vary across HLA loci, with the most associated TCRs seen for DRB1 alleles and the fewest for HLA-C alleles. According to a later genetic analysis, donors in an Asian-associated ancestry cluster had fewer N-insertions in productive TCRs than the roughly 670-donor mean. A further reported finding was that TCR beta sequences accurately predicted the HLA-A and HLA-B alleles for most subjects in the first cohort. Linkage disequilibrium might explain the correlated functional status among segregating V segments, but an unknown experimental factor could not be ruled out. At a false discovery rate of 0.05, a later analysis linked about 17,000 TCR beta sequences to specific HLA alleles. Most TCR sequences were seen in very few donors, while some public TCRs were found in many individuals. V-gene and J-gene trimming of TCR beta chains was associated with a missense DCLRE1C variant in a later genetic analysis, and the association was replicated in an independent cohort. Roughly uniform sequencing depth across donors was assumed in presence/absence analyses, although this assumption may not hold. When HLA alleles, especially DR and DQ, strongly co-occurred, attributing TCR associations to individual alleles was difficult. CMV serostatus was the only immune exposure information available for the cohort. A group of highly shared sequence variants was considered likely to be a technical artifact of the sequencing pipeline. Only TCR beta chains were sequenced in this cohort, and the absence of alpha or paired-chain data limited detectable features. The classifier was reported to diagnose cytomegalovirus status with high specificity and sensitivity in both the original cohort and the validation cohort. Roughly 17 rarely observed V segments, including chromosome 9 orphons, were excluded from the earlier analysis of approximately 600 of the donors because counts were too low. In a later analysis, HLA-associated TCR beta chains showed more clonal expansion and lower generation probabilities than non-associated chains that were equally common. An earlier analysis of 450 to 750 of the donors showed that most TCR beta V segments appeared in productive rearrangements either about 87% or about 30% of the time, which broadly matched IMGT annotations. In a later analysis, most CMV-associated TCR beta chains were found to appear HLA-restricted, with HLA associations seemingly driven largely by CMV exposure. According to the authors, the approach could potentially be generalized to other disease states and immunological phenotypes. Because some donors lacked HLA typing at each locus, the association tests relied only on the typed subset.

Preparation of the library involved the immunoSEQ multiplex PCR assay. For the multiplex PCR, a mixture combining 60 forward primers for TCR Vbeta segments and 13 reverse primers for TCR Jbeta segments was used. Amplification of the CDR3 region of rearranged TCR beta genes was performed with a multiplex PCR assay on genomic DNA. The amplified TCR beta libraries were sequenced on the Illumina HiSeq System as 87-base-pair reads. As for the original processing: Across the 670 or so repertoires, a later analysis counted tens of millions of unique TCR beta chains, 9.5 million to 13 million of which were shared by at least two donors. A nearest-neighbor algorithm error-corrected the raw reads and collapsed the reads into unique sequences, merging closely related sequences to remove PCR and sequencing errors. To assign V, D and J gene segments, CDR3 sequences were aligned to IMGT reference sequences. Each retained sequence needed at least a six-nucleotide match to both a V gene segment and a J gene segment. Rearrangements were called productive when the CDR3 lacked stop codons and stayed in frame with V and J; all others were non-productive. Following IMGT convention, CDR3 was defined as the stretch from the second conserved V-encoded cysteine up to the conserved J-encoded phenylalanine. Sequences without an unambiguous match to a single V gene segment were excluded from the earlier analysis of over 500 of the donors. An earlier analysis of several hundred of the donors classified V segments as functional when productive rearrangements were above 56.7% and as segregating when the standard deviation between donors was above 5%. To diagnose cytomegalovirus status from the catalog of TCR beta chain sequences, a statistical classification framework was built. A later analysis assigned V and J genes by comparing TCR nucleotide sequences with IMGT/GENE-DB human TR gene sequences. In a later analysis, CDR3 sequences and most-parsimonious VDJ recombination scenarios were assigned using the TCRdist pipeline. In a later analysis, every TCR beta chain was defined by the combination of its CDR3 amino acid sequence and its V-gene family, and reads without a unique V-gene family were dropped. To address suspected cross-contamination and a sequencing artifact, a later analysis removed 450 to 700 highly shared, low-generation-probability nucleotide sequences. A later analysis calculated a clonal expansion index for each public chain from normalized within-repertoire ranks of inferred template counts. In a later analysis, generation probabilities were computed using a VDJ recombination model fitted to out-of-frame rearrangements, and the results were checked against IGoR. Hypergeometric tests were used in a later analysis to score TCR-TCR, TCR-HLA and TCR-CMV co-occurrence, with a repertoire-size bias correction applied to the TCR pairs. To estimate false discovery rates, a later analysis permuted the HLA or CMV assignments 20 times. A later analysis grouped co-occurring TCRs with DBSCAN, adding TCRdist sequence similarity when clustering within HLA-allele-positive subsets. Repertoires with fewer than 30,000 or more than 120,000 public chains were left out of co-occurrence clustering, as were five repertoires with anomalous nucleotide sharing. Held by TCRdb, this immuneACCESS table contains in-frame sequences only and omits some clones. Under half of the omission traces to an unresolved V gene where checked; the cause of the rest is unknown. V and J calls and clone size are those listed in that table; D and trimming were worked out from the DNA. The sample records some 100,000 clones, about 73% of which are singletons. The biggest ten clones account for about 4.5% of the sample.

This receptor was taken from a woman in her thirties or forties in good health and CMV-seropositive. Sequenced input: PBMCs.

The DNA sequence is TGCGCCAGCAGCCAAGATGGGGCCGCTGGCTACACCTTC. This yields the protein CASSQDGAAGYTF. The chain uses TRBV4-1 and TRBJ1-2; TRBD1 might be the D gene, on 5 matching bases. Reading from cysteine to phenylalanine, the CDR3 counts 13 amino acids. Of all the DNA, just the CDR3 is kept, 39 bases in frame from base 1. CDR1 and CDR2 are drawn from the germline V gene: MGHRA, YSYEKL. V lost 0 bases and J lost 7 bases; the stretch between them is 9 bases long.